This TCR beta chain is from a study of neoadjuvant anti-PD-1 for oral cavity cancer. Looking at the study overall: Before surgery, most patients got three to four biweekly 3 mg/kg nivolumab doses. Non-progressing patients received a fourth nivolumab dose near day 43, then surgery on days 50-56.

The germline gives CDR1 MGHRA, CDR2 YSYEKL. This CDR3 spans 15 amino acids. V shed 2 bases and J shed 6 bases, with 15 bases lying between them. Time point meaning: after neoadjuvant nivolumab, at surgical resection. Most PBMC samples had roughly 0.5 ug input DNA in six replicates. Clones were sequenced by immunoSEQ multiplex PCR, and TCRdb holds only the in-frame ones, with some missing. The data contain 65,000 to 70,000 clones, around 85% of them seen just once; the ten biggest clones take up more than 2.5%. The sample in question was PBMCs, obtained after nivolumab (anti-PD-1) treatment. The chain employs TRBV4-1 and TRBJ2-3, with D uncertain. This receptor was obtained from a person aged 35-80 years with oral cavity squamous cell carcinoma. The CDR3 DNA reads TGCGCCAGCAGCCAACTGAGTGGGTTTCGGGATACGCAGTATTTT. Amino acids: CASSQLSGFRDTQYF.